A single sample is the source of the 23 T cell receptor beta chains below, sequenced in a study of T cell responses to AZD1222 COVID-19 vaccine. Produced via immunoSEQ multiplex PCR; TCRdb's table is partial and in-frame only. The sample includes roughly 30,000 clones, 75% to 85% of them seen just once. The sample in question was peripheral blood, obtained 28 days after the second AZD1222 dose. The source of these receptors is an adult who received the AZD1222 COVID-19 vaccine.

This clone has a handful of counts. The chain couples TRBV12-5 to TRBJ2-6; D may be TRBD2 (5 bases). Looked up from germline, CDR1 is LGHNT and CDR2 is FRNRAP. The CDR3 contains 16 residues. V lost 2 bases, J lost 3 bases, and 11 bases lay in between. CDR3 DNA sequence: TGTGCTAGTGGTTTGCTCCCCGGACTTGGGGCCAACGTCCTGACTTTC. Encoded protein: CASGLLPGLGANVLTF.

The rearrangement joins TRBV12-3 or TRBV12-4 to TRBJ1-2; 9 bases map to TRBD1. This CDR3 contains 12 residues. With 3 bases clipped from V and 10 bases from J, the junction kept 3 bases outside the gene matches. The CDR3 loop reads CASSLTGGNYTF. The DNA of the CDR3 is TGTGCCAGCAGTTTGACAGGGGGTAACTACACCTTC.

This chain joins TRBV6-5 and TRBJ1-5; D is unclear. This CDR3 spans 14 amino acids. V was trimmed by 0 bases and J by 6 bases, leaving 9 bases between them. The V gene's germline CDR1 is MNHEY and CDR2 SVGAGI. The CDR3 sequence is CASSYSRTGQPQHF. CDR3 DNA: TGTGCCAGCAGTTACTCAAGAACCGGTCAGCCCCAGCATTTT.

J is TRBJ1-5 and V is TRBV6-4; no clear D gene. V was trimmed by 3 bases and J by 11 bases, leaving 23 bases between them. Germline CDR1 is MRHNA and CDR2 is SNTAGT. This CDR3 contains 16 residues. This CDR3 reads CASSELWRTRPLTQHF. CDR3 in DNA: TGTGCCAGCAGTGAGCTATGGAGGACGAGACCTTTGACCCAGCATTTT.

The chain recombines TRBV6-5 with TRBJ2-7; TRBD2 is a possible D gene (6 bases). Germline-derived CDR1 and CDR2 are MNHEY and SVGAGI. The CDR3 has 13 amino acids. Trimming stripped 7 bases from V and 1 base from J, with 11 bases between. CDR3 sequence: CASIADSSYEQYV. DNA of the CDR3: TGTGCCAGCATAGCGGACTCATCCTACGAGCAGTACGTC.

The gene calls are TRBV6-5 and TRBJ1-2; 7 bases align to TRBD1. The germline gives CDR1 MNHEY, CDR2 SVGAGI. This CDR3 region has 13 residues. The V and J ends lost 7 bases and 2 bases, in that order; junction bases with no gene match: 4. CDR3 region: CASTPGQNYGYTF. CDR3 DNA sequence: TGTGCCAGCACACCGGGACAGAACTATGGCTACACCTTC.

This clone was counted only a few times. This rearrangement joins TRBV19 to TRBJ1-2; 9 nucleotides line up with TRBD1. CDR3 length: 13 residues. The germline V gene has CDR1 LNHDA and CDR2 SQIVND (reference sequence). V trimming: 5 bases; J trimming: 8 bases; junction bases outside the gene matches: 6. Written as DNA, the CDR3 is TGTGCCAGTAGTCTCTGGACAGGGGTCGGCTACACCTTC. Translated: CASSLWTGVGYTF.

The chain has TRBV10-3 and TRBJ1-1; D perhaps matches TRBD1 (5 bases). The CDR3 consists of 13 residues. The germline gives CDR1 ENHRY, CDR2 SYGVKD. Between the trimmed V and J ends, which lost 0 bases and 7 bases, there was a span of 9 bases. The CDR3 DNA sequence: TGTGCCATCAGTGAGTCGCGACAGAGTGAAGCTTTCTTT. Protein sequence: CAISESRQSEAFF.

In DNA form, the CDR3 reads TGTGCCAGCAGCTTCCAAGGGAGCTCCTACGAGCAGTACTTC. Its translation: CASSFQGSSYEQYF. The chain combines TRBV7-2 with TRBJ2-7, with a weak D call TRBD2 (5 bases). The CDR3 loop spans 14 amino acids. Trimming shortened V by 3 bases and J by 0 bases, and 9 bases separated the two germline ends. Germline loops: CDR1 SGHTA, CDR2 FQGNSA.

V and J are TRBV7-2 and TRBJ2-3; D assignment may be TRBD1 or TRBD2 (5 bases each). The CDR3 has 14 amino acids. V was trimmed by 1 base and J by 3 bases, leaving 8 bases between them. Per germline, CDR1 SGHTA and CDR2 FQGNSA. The CDR3 is CASSLGGVTDTQYF. In DNA, the CDR3 is TGTGCCAGCAGCTTAGGAGGGGTAACAGATACGCAGTATTTT.

V is TRBV7-2 and J is TRBJ1-4; D unclear. Trimming cost V 6 bases and J 7 bases, with 12 bases left between them. The CDR3 sequence is 13 residues long. CDR1 SGHTA and CDR2 FQGNSA come from the germline V gene. CDR3 amino acids: CASRLRVPEKLFF. The DNA for the CDR3 is TGTGCCAGCAGACTAAGGGTCCCTGAAAAACTGTTTTTT.

V gene TRBV2 combines with J gene TRBJ1-3, with TRBD1 matching 7 bases. Germline trimming cut 7 bases from V and 4 bases from J; bases unmatched to any gene: 7. Germline-derived CDR1 and CDR2 are SNHLY and FYNNEI. The CDR3 has 14 residues. The CDR3: CASTLQDRGNTIYF. The CDR3 DNA reads TGTGCCAGCACACTTCAGGACAGGGGAAACACCATATATTTT.

This clone was observed a single time. J is TRBJ2-1 and V is TRBV7-9, with D maybe TRBD2 (6 bases). Germline V gene lookup returns CDR1 SEHNR and CDR2 FQNEAQ (reference sequence). Trimming shortened V by 2 bases and J by 0 bases, and 11 bases separated the two germline ends. This CDR3 region has 16 residues. The CDR3 DNA reads as TGTGCCAGCAGCTTAATGGTCGGGAGCTCCTACAATGAGCAGTTCTTC. Translated: CASSLMVGSSYNEQFF.

The chain uses TRBV18 and TRBJ1-4; 8 nucleotides agree with TRBD1. CDR3 size: 14 residues. From germline, CDR1 is KGHSH and CDR2 LQKENI. The V segment lost 3 bases and the J segment 8 bases; nucleotides outside the gene matches: 5. CDR3 sequence (DNA): TGTGCCAGCTCACCGCGGACAGGGCGGGAAAAACTGTTTTTT. Translation gives CASSPRTGREKLFF.

J is TRBJ1-2 and V is TRBV5-4, with TRBD1 as a possible D gene (5 bases). Germline loops: CDR1 SGHNT, CDR2 YYREEE (reference sequence). V was shortened by 2 bases and J by 7 bases, with 12 bases between the two germline ends. The CDR3 loop spans 13 amino acids. CDR3 amino acids: CASSLKGELGYTF. The CDR3 DNA reads TGTGCCAGCAGCTTAAAAGGGGAACTTGGCTACACCTTC.

V and J are TRBV6-4 and TRBJ1-3; 9 bases are a match to TRBD1. V dropped 3 bases and J dropped 4; count of bases not matched to a gene: 7. Germline V lookup: CDR1 MRHNA, CDR2 SNTAGT. The CDR3 is 16 residues long. The CDR3 region has the DNA TGTGCCAGCAGTGATACAGGGGGCGCGGGGGGAAACACCATATATTTT. Protein: CASSDTGGAGGNTIYF.

V gene TRBV21-1 combines with J gene TRBJ2-5; TRBD2 is the table's D call, not checked against the DNA. TRBV21-1 is a pseudogene. This CDR3 has 21 residues. CDR3 nucleotide sequence: TGTGCCAGCAGCAGGCGTATATTTATTTTTTGTGGGGACTTCAAACAAGAGACCCAGTACTTC. This sequence encodes CASSRRIFIFCGDFKQETQYF.

The chain carries TRBV27 and TRBJ1-2; D call uncertain. V lost 0 bases and J lost 2, with 7 bases in between. In germline, CDR1 is MNHEY, CDR2 SMNVEV (reference sequence). This CDR3 is built from 14 residues. DNA of the CDR3: TGTGCCAGCAGTTTATCTGGCAGGAACTATGGCTACACCTTC. It is translated as CASSLSGRNYGYTF.

The chain uses TRBV5-6 and TRBJ1-2; D uncertain. The CDR3 has 15 amino acids. Germline values: CDR1 SGHDT, CDR2 YYEEEE. V lost 0 bases and J 8 bases, leaving 17 bases between the germline ends. The CDR3 here is CASSLAAVSGRGYTF. CDR3 bases: TGTGCCAGCAGCTTGGCGGCCGTGTCAGGTCGGGGCTACACCTTC. The full variable domain, completed using reference TRBV5-6 and TRBJ1-2, is DAGVTQSPTHLIKTRGQQVTLRCSPKSGHDTVSWYQQALGQGPQFIFQYYEEEERQRGNFPDRFSGHQFPNYSSELNVNALLLGDSALYLCASSLAAVSGRGYTFGSGTRLTVV.

This clone was observed a few times. J is TRBJ2-1 and V is TRBV15; 9 bases agree with TRBD1. The CDR3 loop spans 13 amino acids. Germline V gives CDR1 LNHNV, CDR2 YYDKDF (reference sequence). Trimming took 4 bases from V and 7 from J; bases not matched to a gene: 2. The CDR3 region is CATSTGQGNEQFF. In DNA, the CDR3 is TGTGCCACCAGCACAGGACAGGGGAATGAGCAGTTCTTC.

On this clone: Sequence at one end of the junction differs from germline and may be a read error. The chain joins TRBV2 to TRBJ1-3; the match to TRBD1 covers 7 bases. CDR1 is SNHLY and CDR2 is FYNNEI in the germline V gene. The CDR3 covers 13 residues. The CDR3 nucleotides are TGTGCCACCAGTACAGGGGTTGAAAACACCATATATTTT. Translated, it gives CATSTGVENTIYF.

V and J are TRBV7-9 and TRBJ1-4; 9 bases agree with TRBD1. After removal of 6 bases from V and 4 bases from J, the junction contained 6 bases not matched to a gene. From germline, CDR1 is SEHNR and CDR2 FQNEAQ (reference sequence). This CDR3 comprises 15 residues. The CDR3 loop is CASRTGGAFNEKLFF. Here the CDR3 DNA reads TGTGCCAGCAGAACAGGGGGCGCTTTTAATGAAAAACTGTTTTTT.

The chain couples TRBV19 to TRBJ1-5; D gene uncertain. There are 12 residues in the CDR3. From germline, CDR1 is LNHDA and CDR2 SQIVND (reference sequence). V was pared by 3 bases and J by 5 bases, with 5 bases between. The CDR3 here is CASSIVYQPQHF. CDR3 DNA sequence: TGTGCCAGTAGTATTGTTTATCAGCCCCAGCATTTT.